The rows below give T cell receptor beta chains drawn from one sample of a study of CD8 T cells in ankylosing spondylitis. One entry per CDR3 protein results from TCRdb running MiXCR on the 5' RACE reads. The sample yields approximately 520,000 distinct CDR3 sequences, approximately 5.3% seen once. The sequencing input was blood, either unsorted or a sorted T cell fraction (not recorded which). These TCRs come from a male donor with ankylosing spondylitis. Both conserved end residues are part of each CDR3. A D gene is named only where the DNA matches it firmly. Some rows mark clone size as missing; the rest say once, few, many or name a class of expanded clone.

d_call clone_size j_call v_call cdr3_aa cdr3_nt
TRBD1 many TRBJ1-3 TRBV27 CASRRQGIGNTIYF TGTGCCAGCAGGAGACAGGGTATCGGAAACACCATATATTTT
NA NA TRBJ2-7 TRBV7-2 CASSLMGSGNAYEQYF TGTGCCAGCAGCTTAATGGGGAGCGGTAACGCCTACGAGCAGTACTTC
TRBD2 few TRBJ2-2 TRBV6-5 CASSFTRLAGGPIGELFF TGTGCCAGCAGTTTCACGAGACTAGCGGGAGGGCCGATCGGGGAGCTGTTTTTT
TRBD1 many TRBJ1-5 TRBV29-1 CSVAGTGGVSGNQPQHF TGCAGCGTTGCCGGGACAGGGGGCGTTTCTGGCAATCAGCCCCAGCATTTT
TRBD1 many TRBJ1-2 TRBV20-1 CSASRGTGGHGYTF TGCAGTGCTAGCCGTGGGACAGGGGGCCATGGCTACACCTTC
NA many TRBJ1-5 TRBV7-2 CASSPIEGGNQPQHF TGTGCCAGCAGCCCGATTGAGGGGGGCAATCAGCCCCAGCATTTT
TRBD2 NA TRBJ2-1 TRBV20-1 CSARDPAGGYNEQFF TGCAGTGCTAGAGACCCAGCGGGAGGATACAATGAGCAGTTCTTC
NA many TRBJ2-3 TRBV29-1 CSVERVRTDTQYF TGCAGCGTTGAAAGGGTGCGCACAGATACGCAGTATTTT
TRBD1 many TRBJ2-2 TRBV5-1 CASSWTGGTGELFF TGCGCCAGCAGCTGGACAGGGGGCACCGGGGAGCTGTTTTTT
NA many TRBJ1-6 TRBV20-1 CSAFQPGGSPLHF TGCAGTGCTTTCCAGCCCGGGGGTTCACCCCTCCACTTT
NA many TRBJ2-3 TRBV6-5 CASRGYSDTQYF TGTGCCAGCAGGGGGTACTCAGATACGCAGTATTTT
NA many TRBJ2-7 TRBV7-6 CASTSPYSYEQYF TGTGCCAGCACCTCCCCATACTCCTACGAGCAGTACTTC
NA NA TRBJ1-1 TRBV28 CASTELRGIYYTEAFF TGTGCCAGCACGGAGTTGAGGGGAATCTACTACACTGAAGCTTTCTTT
TRBD2 many TRBJ2-5 TRBV27 CASSLGSGVTQYF TGTGCCAGCAGTTTGGGGAGCGGGGTGACCCAGTACTTC
NA many TRBJ2-5 TRBV7-9 CASGPHYETQYF TGTGCCAGCGGCCCCCACTATGAGACCCAGTACTTC
TRBD1 many TRBJ2-3 TRBV20-1 CSARSWTGGTDTQYF TGCAGTGCTAGATCTTGGACAGGGGGCACAGATACGCAGTATTTT
NA many TRBJ1-5 TRBV10-3 CAISDYGDADSNQPQHF TGTGCCATCAGTGATTATGGGGACGCGGATAGCAATCAGCCCCAGCATTTT
TRBD2 many TRBJ2-1 TRBV20-1 CSAMTSGRPEQFF TGCAGTGCTATGACTAGCGGGAGGCCTGAGCAGTTCTTC
TRBD2 many TRBJ2-1 TRBV5-1 CATSSGSSYNEQFF TGCGCCACCTCTAGCGGGAGCTCCTACAATGAGCAGTTCTTC
TRBD1 many TRBJ1-2 TRBV28 CASSPQGEYGYTF TGTGCCAGCAGTCCTCAGGGGGAATACGGCTACACCTTC
TRBD2 many TRBJ2-1 TRBV20-1 CSARNLAGGLDEQFF TGCAGTGCTAGGAACCTAGCGGGAGGATTGGATGAGCAGTTCTTC
NA many TRBJ2-7 TRBV27 CASSFGQFNEQYF TGTGCCAGCAGTTTTGGACAGTTCAACGAGCAGTACTTC
NA few TRBJ2-5 TRBV19 CASSRHSSLETQYF TGTGCCAGTAGTAGGCATTCTTCGCTGGAGACCCAGTACTTC
NA many TRBJ2-3 TRBV7-2 CASSLLSVSTDTQYF TGTGCCAGCAGCTTATTGTCAGTAAGCACAGATACGCAGTATTTT
NA many TRBJ2-1 TRBV24-1 CATSEAGGRPNEQFF TGTGCCACCAGTGAGGCAGGTGGACGGCCCAATGAGCAGTTCTTC
NA few TRBJ1-1 TRBV14 CASSQDGQIRTLTVAEAFF TGTGCCAGCAGCCAAGACGGACAGATAAGAACACTGACGGTTGCTGAAGCTTTCTTT
NA many TRBJ1-4 TRBV6-2/TRBV6-3 CASSYRRDLREKLFF TGTGCCAGCAGTTACCGACGGGACTTAAGGGAAAAACTGTTTTTT
NA many TRBJ2-2 TRBV28 CASSSSLPGELFF TGTGCCAGCAGTTCGTCACTCCCCGGGGAGCTGTTTTTT
TRBD2 many TRBJ2-7 TRBV2 CASSVAGGRPYEQYF TGTGCCAGCAGTGTTGCGGGGGGAAGGCCCTACGAGCAGTACTTC
NA many TRBJ2-3 TRBV20-1 CSASQSAGADTQYF TGCAGTGCGTCTCAGTCGGCAGGGGCAGATACGCAGTATTTT
NA many TRBJ2-1 TRBV20-1 CSARVARTNEQFF TGCAGTGCTAGAGTTGCGAGGACTAATGAGCAGTTCTTC
NA many TRBJ1-4 TRBV4-2 CASSQNRLTNEKLFF TGTGCCAGCAGCCAGAACAGGTTGACTAATGAAAAACTGTTTTTT
NA few TRBJ2-2 TRBV7-6 CASSLVISNTGELFF TGTGCCAGCAGCTTAGTAATCTCTAACACCGGGGAGCTGTTTTTT
NA many TRBJ2-7 TRBV27 CASSLSTLSGPYLSYEQYF TGTGCCAGCAGTTTATCGACGTTATCAGGTCCCTATCTCTCCTACGAGCAGTACTTC
NA many TRBJ1-6 TRBV11-1 CASSLAPGPKTLSYNSPLHF TGTGCCAGCAGCTTAGCCCCGGGCCCTAAGACCCTCTCCTATAATTCACCCCTCCACTTT
NA many TRBJ1-5 TRBV12-3/TRBV12-4 CASSLIRDYSNQPQHF TGTGCCAGCAGTTTAATACGGGATTATAGCAATCAGCCCCAGCATTTT
NA NA TRBJ2-3 TRBV10-2 CASSQLATQYF TGCGCCAGCAGTCAACTAGCCACGCAGTATTTT